The clone carrying this T cell receptor beta chain was seen a handful of times. A J-beta primer mix and a sample-barcoded 5' primer were used in a second PCR of about 7 to 12 cycles. TCRdb called the 5' RACE reads again in MiXCR, with one record for every CDR3 protein. This table holds more than 650,000 distinct CDR3 sequences, about a quarter found once. The data were taken from a study of blood T cells in healthy people across ages. This CDR3 spans 17 amino acids. V shed 2 bases and J shed 3 bases, with 17 bases lying between them. Germline-derived CDR1 and CDR2 are LGHDT and YNNKEL (reference sequence). The data also belong to a second study, concerning T cells of mothers and their children. Per that study: Second-PCR primer M1S introduced sample barcodes and 2-4 random nucleotides. Each child gave about 3 million TCR beta CDR3 reads (each mother, over 9.5 million).

This receptor was identified in a boy aged 5-17 years in good health. This chain joins TRBV3-1 and TRBJ1-5; D unresolved. The specimen sequenced was blood. In nucleotides, the CDR3 is TGTGCCAGCAGCCAACTTCGGACCGAACAGATCAATCAGCCCCAGCATTTT. This gives the protein CASSQLRTEQINQPQHF. The full variable domain, its missing parts supplied by reference TRBV3-1 and TRBJ1-5, is DTAVSQTPKYLVTQMGNDKSIKCEQNLGHDTMYWYKQDSKKFLKIMFSYNNKELIINETVPNRFSPKSPDKAHLNLHINSLELGDSAVYFCASSQLRTEQINQPQHFGDGTRLSIL.